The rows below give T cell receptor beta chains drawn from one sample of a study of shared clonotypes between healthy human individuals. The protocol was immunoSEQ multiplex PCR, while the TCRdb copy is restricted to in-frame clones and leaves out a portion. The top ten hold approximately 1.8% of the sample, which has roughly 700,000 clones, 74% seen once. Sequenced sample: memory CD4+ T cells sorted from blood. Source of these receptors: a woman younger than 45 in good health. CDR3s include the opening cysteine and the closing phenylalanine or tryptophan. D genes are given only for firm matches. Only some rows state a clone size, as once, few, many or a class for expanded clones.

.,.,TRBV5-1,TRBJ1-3,CASTPGTSGNTIYF,TGCGCCAGCACCCCGGGTACCTCTGGAAACACCATATATTTT
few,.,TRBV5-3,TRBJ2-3,CARSPVLEETDTQYF,TGTGCCAGAAGCCCCGTTTTGGAGGAGACAGATACGCAGTATTTT
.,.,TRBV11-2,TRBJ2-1,CASSLALEYNEQFF,TGTGCCAGCAGCTTAGCACTAGAATACAATGAGCAGTTCTTC
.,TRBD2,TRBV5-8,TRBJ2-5,CASSTAGTSGFRGQETQYF,TGTGCCAGCAGCACGGCCGGGACTAGCGGATTCCGGGGTCAAGAGACCCAGTACTTC
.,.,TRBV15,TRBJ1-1,CATSRDRGMRRMNTEAFF,TGTGCCACCAGCAGAGATCGAGGCATGAGACGCATGAACACTGAAGCTTTCTTT
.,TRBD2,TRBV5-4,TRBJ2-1,CASIPGGSSYNEQFF,TGTGCCAGCATCCCGGGAGGGAGCTCCTACAATGAGCAGTTCTTC
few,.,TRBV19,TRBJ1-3,CASSRTDSGNTIYF,TGTGCCAGTAGTAGGACCGACTCTGGAAACACCATATATTTT
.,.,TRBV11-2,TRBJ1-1,CASSLGRIEAFF,TGTGCCAGCAGCTTGGGACGTATTGAAGCTTTCTTT
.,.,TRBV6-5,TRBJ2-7,CASKAASSEQYF,TGTGCCAGCAAAGCGGCGTCCTCCGAGCAGTACTTC
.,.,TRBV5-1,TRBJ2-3,CASSLVPSTDTQYF,TGCGCCAGCAGCTTGGTTCCGAGCACAGATACGCAGTATTTT
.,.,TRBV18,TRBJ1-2,CASSPEQDYGYTF,TGTGCCAGCTCACCAGAACAGGATTATGGCTACACCTTC
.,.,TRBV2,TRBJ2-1,CASWRNEQFF,TGTGCCAGCTGGAGGAATGAGCAGTTCTTC
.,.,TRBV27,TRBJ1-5,CASSFDGEAQPQHF,TGTGCCAGCAGTTTTGACGGGGAGGCTCAGCCCCAGCATTTT
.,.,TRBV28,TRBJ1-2,CASSFEGQNYGYTF,TGTGCCAGCAGTTTTGAGGGGCAGAACTATGGCTACACCTTC
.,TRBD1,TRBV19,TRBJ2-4,CASSIGTVIAKNIQYF,TGTGCCAGTAGTATTGGGACAGTAATAGCCAAAAACATTCAGTACTTC
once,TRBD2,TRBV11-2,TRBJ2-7,CASSPGTSADEQYF,TGTGCCAGCAGCCCCGGGACTAGCGCCGACGAGCAGTACTTC
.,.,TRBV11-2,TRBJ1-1,CASSLYGRGTMGTEAFF,TGTGCCAGCAGCTTATACGGTCGGGGGACTATGGGGACTGAAGCTTTCTTT
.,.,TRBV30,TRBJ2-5,CAWSGWGAAQETQYF,TGTGCCTGGAGCGGATGGGGGGCCGCCCAAGAGACCCAGTACTTC
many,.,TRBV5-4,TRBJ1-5,CASSTDGNQPQHF,TGTGCCAGCAGCACGGACGGGAATCAGCCCCAGCATTTT
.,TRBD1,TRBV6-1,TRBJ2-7,CASRGTNEQYF,TGCGCCAGCAGGGGGACCAACGAGCAGTACTTC
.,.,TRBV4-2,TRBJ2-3,CASGADTQYF,TGTGCCAGCGGGGCAGATACGCAGTATTTT
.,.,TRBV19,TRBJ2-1,CASSIDQGSYNEQFF,TGTGCCAGTAGTATAGACCAGGGCTCCTACAATGAGCAGTTCTTC
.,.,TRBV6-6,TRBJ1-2,CASSPQGDIEGYTF,TGTGCCAGCAGTCCGCAGGGTGATATCGAAGGCTACACCTTC
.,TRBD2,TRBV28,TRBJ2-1,CATLPTSGSKNEQFF,TGTGCCACCCTGCCCACTAGCGGGAGTAAGAATGAGCAGTTCTTC
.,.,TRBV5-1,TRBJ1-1,CASSLAERGTEAFF,TGCGCCAGCAGCTTGGCTGAGCGCGGGACTGAAGCTTTCTTT
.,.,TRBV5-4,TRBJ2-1,CASSLLGLSDEQFF,TGTGCCAGCAGCCTGCTGGGACTTTCGGATGAGCAGTTCTTC
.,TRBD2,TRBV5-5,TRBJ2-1,CASSLRLAELNEQFF,TGTGCCAGCAGCTTGAGACTAGCGGAGCTCAATGAGCAGTTCTTC
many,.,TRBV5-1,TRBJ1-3,CASSVGTDGNTIYF,TGCGCCAGCAGCGTCGGGACTGATGGAAACACCATATATTTT
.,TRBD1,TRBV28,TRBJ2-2,CASRGTGNTGELFF,TGTGCCAGCAGAGGGACAGGGAACACCGGGGAGCTGTTTTTT
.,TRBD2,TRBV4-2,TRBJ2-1,CASSQDLGLASYNEQFF,TGTGCCAGCAGCCAAGATCTCGGACTAGCCTCCTACAATGAGCAGTTCTTC
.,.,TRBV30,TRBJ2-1,CAWSPSRGYNEQFF,TGTGCCTGGAGTCCCTCCCGGGGCTACAATGAGCAGTTCTTC
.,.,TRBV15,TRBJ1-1,CATSRAAGLDEAFF,TGTGCCACCAGCAGAGCCGCGGGACTGGACGAAGCTTTCTTT
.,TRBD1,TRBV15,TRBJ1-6,CATSTRDRPEYNSPLHF,TGTGCCACCAGCACCCGGGACAGGCCTGAATATAATTCACCCCTCCACTTT
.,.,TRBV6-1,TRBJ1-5,CASSEQGLVLNQPQHF,TGTGCCAGCAGTGAACAGGGGTTAGTTCTGAATCAGCCCCAGCATTTT
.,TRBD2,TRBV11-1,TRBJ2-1,CASSRLAGSYNEQFF,TGTGCCAGCAGCCGACTAGCGGGCTCCTACAATGAGCAGTTCTTC
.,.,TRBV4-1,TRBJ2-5,CASSQGQGTETQYF,TGCGCCAGCAGCCAAGGGCAAGGGACCGAGACCCAGTACTTC
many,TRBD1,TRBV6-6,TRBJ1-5,CASSWTGGTRNQPQHF,TGTGCCAGCAGTTGGACAGGGGGGACGCGCAATCAGCCCCAGCATTTT
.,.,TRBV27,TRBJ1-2,CASSLRGSYNYGYTF,TGTGCCAGCAGTTTAAGAGGAAGCTATAACTATGGCTACACCTTC
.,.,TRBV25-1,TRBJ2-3,CASLGIDHTQYF,TGTGCCAGCTTGGGGATCGACCATACGCAGTATTTT
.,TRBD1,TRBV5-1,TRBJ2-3,CASSFGQELNTDTQYF,TGCGCCAGCAGCTTCGGACAGGAACTGAACACAGATACGCAGTATTTT
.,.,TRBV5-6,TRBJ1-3,CASSFIGSGNTIYF,TGTGCCAGCAGCTTTATTGGCTCTGGAAACACCATATATTTT
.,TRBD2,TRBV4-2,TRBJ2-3,CASSQGLAGGDSTDTQYF,TGTGCCAGCAGCCAGGGACTAGCGGGAGGGGATAGCACAGATACGCAGTATTTT
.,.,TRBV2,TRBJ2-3,CASKTGSSTDTQYF,TGTGCCAGCAAAACGGGGTCTAGCACAGATACGCAGTATTTT
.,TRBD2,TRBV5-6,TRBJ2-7,CASSTRTSGPSYEQYF,TGTGCCAGCAGCACGCGGACTAGCGGTCCTTCCTACGAGCAGTACTTC
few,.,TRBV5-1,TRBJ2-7,CASSSGDRDGNEQYF,TGCGCCAGCAGCTCCGGAGACCGGGACGGGAACGAGCAGTACTTC
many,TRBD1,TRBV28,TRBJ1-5,CASSHIYRGGYSNQPQHF,TGTGCCAGCAGCCATATCTACAGGGGAGGGTATAGCAATCAGCCCCAGCATTTT
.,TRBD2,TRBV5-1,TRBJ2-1,CASSLGLAGSQQFF,TGCGCCAGCAGCTTGGGACTAGCGGGATCACAGCAGTTCTTC
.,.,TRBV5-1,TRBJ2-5,CASSLGGTQYF,TGCGCCAGCAGCTTGGGTGGGACCCAGTACTTC
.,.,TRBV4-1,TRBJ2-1,CASSQVGGAIYNEQFF,TGCGCCAGCAGCCAAGTGGGAGGCGCCATCTACAATGAGCAGTTCTTC
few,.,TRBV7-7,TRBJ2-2,CASSLGPARGSGELFF,TGTGCCAGCAGCTTAGGGCCAGCACGAGGGTCCGGGGAGCTGTTTTTT
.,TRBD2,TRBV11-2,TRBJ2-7,CASSFGTRDYEQYF,TGTGCCAGCAGCTTTGGGACTAGGGACTACGAGCAGTACTTC
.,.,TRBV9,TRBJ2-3,CASSLQGHTDTQYF,TGTGCCAGCAGCTTACAGGGCCACACAGATACGCAGTATTTT
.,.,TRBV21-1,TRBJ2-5,CASSSFQETQYF,TGTGCCAGCAGCAGCTTCCAAGAGACCCAGTACTTC
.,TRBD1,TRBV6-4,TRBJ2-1,CASPHRQGNNEQFF,TGTGCCAGCCCCCACCGACAGGGTAACAATGAGCAGTTCTTC